Following are 8 T cell receptor beta chains from one sample sequenced in a study of CD8+ T cells in alopecia areata. Extracted RNA was reverse transcribed, and the resulting cDNA served as sequencing template. Sequencing was performed with immunoSEQ multiplex PCR; in TCRdb, only in-frame clones are kept and a portion is missing. The sample shows roughly 200,000 clones, about 55% of them seen only once. Treatment given: oral pan-JAK inhibitor, 5-10 mg twice daily. The material sequenced was CD8+ T cells sorted from blood, taken at week 24, from a patient treated with tofacitinib. All receptors come from a human donor with alopecia areata.

The V call is TRBV2, the J call TRBJ1-4; TRBD1 might be the D (5 bases). Germline CDR1 reads SNHLY; CDR2 reads FYNNEI. Trimming pared 2 bases from V and 4 bases from J, leaving 8 bases between. CDR3 length: 14 residues. The CDR3 spells CASSEQGLNEKLFF. The CDR3 nucleotides read TGTGCCAGCAGTGAACAGGGACTTAATGAAAAACTGTTTTTT.

This clone was observed once. The chain joins TRBV5-6 to TRBJ1-2; D gene uncertain. The CDR3 runs 14 residues. CDR1 SGHDT and CDR2 YYEEEE come from the germline V gene. The V end lost 1 base, the J end lost 3 bases, and 10 bases lay between the germline ends. The CDR3 bases are TGTGCCAGCAGCTTGTTGCAGGACTACTATGGCTACACCTTC. This codes for CASSLLQDYYGYTF.

The chain has TRBV6-6 and TRBJ2-3; D gene uncertain. This CDR3 region has 13 residues. The V end was cut by 8 bases, the J end by 2 bases, with 11 bases between. Germline CDR1 and CDR2: MNHNY and SVGAGI (reference sequence). The CDR3 here is CASSLANTDTQYF. The CDR3 DNA reads TGTGCCAGCTCCCTCGCAAACACAGATACGCAGTATTTT.

The chain uses TRBV7-9 and TRBJ1-1; D unresolved. The CDR3 loop spans 13 amino acids. Germline values: CDR1 SEHNR, CDR2 FQNEAQ (reference sequence). Trimming stripped 6 bases from V and 8 bases from J, with 16 bases between. CDR3 loop: CASRFPGIGEAFF. As DNA, the CDR3 is TGTGCCAGCAGATTTCCGGGAATAGGGGAAGCTTTCTTT.

This clone has only one observation. The V and J genes are TRBV7-2 and TRBJ2-2; 10 positions match TRBD2. Germline V CDR1 and CDR2: SGHTA, FQGNSA. The trim removed 4 bases at V and 4 bases at J, leaving 9 bases unmatched. There are 17 residues in the CDR3. The CDR3 loop reads CASSSLAGGLRTGELFF. Here the CDR3 DNA reads TGTGCCAGCAGCTCCTTAGCGGGGGGCCTTCGCACCGGGGAGCTGTTTTTT.

This clone was seen a few times. This rearrangement joins TRBV6-5 to TRBJ2-1, with 8 bases fitting TRBD2. Trimming cost V 4 bases and J 2 bases; bases outside gene matches: 4. Germline CDR1 reads MNHEY; CDR2 reads SVGAGI. This CDR3 spans 15 amino acids. The CDR3, as DNA: TGTGCCAGCAGTTCTACCGGGGGGGCCTACAATGAGCAGTTCTTC. Translated: CASSSTGGAYNEQFF.

The chain couples TRBV30 to TRBJ2-2; D remains ambiguous. The CDR3 runs 10 residues. In germline, CDR1 is GTSNPN, CDR2 SVGIG (reference sequence). V lost 5 bases to trimming and J lost 7 bases, with 5 bases between them. This chain's CDR3 is CAWGIGELFF. The CDR3 DNA reads TGTGCCTGGGGGATCGGGGAGCTGTTTTTT.

This rearrangement joins TRBV5-1 to TRBJ1-2; D is ambiguous. Germline assignment: CDR1 SGHRS and CDR2 YFSETQ. This CDR3 has 16 residues. Trimming pared 2 bases from V and 0 bases from J, leaving 14 bases between. CDR3 bases: TGCGCCAGCAGCTTCCAACCTAATGACCCTAACTATGGCTACACCTTC. Translation: CASSFQPNDPNYGYTF.